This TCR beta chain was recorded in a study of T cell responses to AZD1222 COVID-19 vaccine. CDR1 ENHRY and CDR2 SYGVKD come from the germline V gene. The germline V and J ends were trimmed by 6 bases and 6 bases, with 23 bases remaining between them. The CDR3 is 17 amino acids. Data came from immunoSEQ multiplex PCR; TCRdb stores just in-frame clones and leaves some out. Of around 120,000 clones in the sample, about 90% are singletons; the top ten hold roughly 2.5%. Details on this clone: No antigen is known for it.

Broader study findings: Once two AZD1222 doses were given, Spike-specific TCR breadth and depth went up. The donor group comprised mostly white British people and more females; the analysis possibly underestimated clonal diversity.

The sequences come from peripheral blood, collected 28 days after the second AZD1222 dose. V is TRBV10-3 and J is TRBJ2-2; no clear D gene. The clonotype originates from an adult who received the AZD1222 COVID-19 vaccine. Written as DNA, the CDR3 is TGTGCCATCAGATCCTCCGGGCCAATATCCCTCTCCGGGGAGCTGTTTTTT. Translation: CAIRSSGPISLSGELFF.